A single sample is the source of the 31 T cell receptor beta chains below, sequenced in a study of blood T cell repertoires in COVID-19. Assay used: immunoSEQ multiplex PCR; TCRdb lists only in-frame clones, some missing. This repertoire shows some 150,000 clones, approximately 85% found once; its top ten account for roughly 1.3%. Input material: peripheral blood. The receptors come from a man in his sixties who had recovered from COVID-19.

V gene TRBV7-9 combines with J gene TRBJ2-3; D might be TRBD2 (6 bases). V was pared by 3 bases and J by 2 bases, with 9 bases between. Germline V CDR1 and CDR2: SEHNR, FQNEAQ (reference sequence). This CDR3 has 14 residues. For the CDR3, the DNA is TGTGCCAGCAGCTTCACGGGGGACACAGATACGCAGTATTTT. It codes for CASSFTGDTDTQYF.

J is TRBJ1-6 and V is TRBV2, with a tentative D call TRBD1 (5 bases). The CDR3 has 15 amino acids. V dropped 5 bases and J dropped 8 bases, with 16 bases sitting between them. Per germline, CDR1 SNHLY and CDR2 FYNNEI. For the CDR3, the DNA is TGTGCCAGCAGTCCTCAGGGTGGCGGGGATTCACCCCTCCACTTT. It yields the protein CASSPQGGGDSPLHF.

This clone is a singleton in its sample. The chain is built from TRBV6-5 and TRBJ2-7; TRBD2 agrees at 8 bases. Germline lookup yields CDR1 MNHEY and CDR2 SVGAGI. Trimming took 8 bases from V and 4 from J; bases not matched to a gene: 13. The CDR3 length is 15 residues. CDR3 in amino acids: CASSRKSGGTYEQYF. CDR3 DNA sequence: TGTGCCAGCTCTCGAAAAAGCGGGGGTACGTACGAGCAGTACTTC.

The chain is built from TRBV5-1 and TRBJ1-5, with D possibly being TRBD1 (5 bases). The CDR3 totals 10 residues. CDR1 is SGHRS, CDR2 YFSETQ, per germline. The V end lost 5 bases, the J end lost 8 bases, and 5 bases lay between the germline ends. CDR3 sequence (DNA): TGCGCCAGCAGAGGGGAGCCCCAGCATTTT. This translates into CASRGEPQHF.

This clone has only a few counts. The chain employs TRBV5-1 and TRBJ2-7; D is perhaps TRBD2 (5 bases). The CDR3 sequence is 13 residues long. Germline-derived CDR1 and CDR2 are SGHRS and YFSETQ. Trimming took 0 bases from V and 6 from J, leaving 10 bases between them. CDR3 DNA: TGCGCCAGCAGCTTGGTGCTAGCCCGCGAGCAGTACTTC. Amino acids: CASSLVLAREQYF.

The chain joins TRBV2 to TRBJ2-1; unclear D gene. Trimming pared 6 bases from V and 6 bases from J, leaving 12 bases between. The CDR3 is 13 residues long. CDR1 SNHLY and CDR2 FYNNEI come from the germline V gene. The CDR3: CASRTMTLNEQFF. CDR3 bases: TGTGCCAGCAGGACGATGACTCTCAATGAGCAGTTCTTC.

CDR3 DNA sequence: TGTGCCACCTTCGGGTGGGACAGGGAGGGCAATCAGCCCCAGCATTTT. As protein: CATFGWDREGNQPQHF. The rearrangement joins TRBV19 to TRBJ1-5; 9 positions match TRBD1. Germline lookup yields CDR1 LNHDA and CDR2 SQIVND (reference sequence). The V and J ends lost 10 bases and 2 bases, in that order; junction bases with no gene match: 12. The CDR3 is 16 amino acids.

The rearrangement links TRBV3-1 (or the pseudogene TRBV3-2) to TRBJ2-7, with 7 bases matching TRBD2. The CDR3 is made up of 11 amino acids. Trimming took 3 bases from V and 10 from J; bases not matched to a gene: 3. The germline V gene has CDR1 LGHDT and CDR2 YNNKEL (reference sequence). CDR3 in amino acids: CASSHSGAQYF. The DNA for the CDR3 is TGTGCCAGCAGCCACAGCGGGGCACAGTACTTC.

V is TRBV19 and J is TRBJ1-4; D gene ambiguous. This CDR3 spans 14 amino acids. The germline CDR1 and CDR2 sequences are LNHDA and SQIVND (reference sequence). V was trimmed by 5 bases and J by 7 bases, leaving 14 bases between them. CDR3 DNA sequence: TGTGCCAGTAGTCCGGAGGTGGGATCTGAAAAACTGTTTTTT. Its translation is CASSPEVGSEKLFF.

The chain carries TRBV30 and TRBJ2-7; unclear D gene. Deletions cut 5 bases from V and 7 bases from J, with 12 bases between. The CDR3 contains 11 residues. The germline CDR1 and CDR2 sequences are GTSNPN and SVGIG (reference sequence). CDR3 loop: CAWVGAREQYF. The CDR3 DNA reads TGTGCCTGGGTAGGAGCGCGTGAGCAGTACTTC.

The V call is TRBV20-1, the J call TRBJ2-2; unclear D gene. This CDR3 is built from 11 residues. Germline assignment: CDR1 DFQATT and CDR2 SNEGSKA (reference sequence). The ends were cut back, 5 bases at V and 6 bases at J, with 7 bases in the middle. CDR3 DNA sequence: TGCAGTGCTCCGACTCCCGGGGAGCTGTTTTTT. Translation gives CSAPTPGELFF.

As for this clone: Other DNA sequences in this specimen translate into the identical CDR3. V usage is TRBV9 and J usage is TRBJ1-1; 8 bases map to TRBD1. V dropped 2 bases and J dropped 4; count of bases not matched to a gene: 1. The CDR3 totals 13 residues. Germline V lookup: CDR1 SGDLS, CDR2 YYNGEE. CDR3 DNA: TGTGCCAGCAGCGTCGGGACAGGCACTGAAGCTTTCTTT. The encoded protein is CASSVGTGTEAFF.

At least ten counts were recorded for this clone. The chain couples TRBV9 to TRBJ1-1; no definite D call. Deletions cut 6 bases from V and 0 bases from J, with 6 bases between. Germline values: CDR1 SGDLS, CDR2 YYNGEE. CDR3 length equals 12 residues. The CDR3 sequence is CASKGVNTEAFF. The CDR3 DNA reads TGTGCCAGCAAGGGAGTGAACACTGAAGCTTTCTTT.

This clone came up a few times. CDR3 in amino acids: CASSYSRREGLGRQYF. The CDR3 bases are TGTGCCAGCAGTTACTCGCGGAGGGAAGGACTAGGTCGGCAGTACTTC. This chain links TRBV6-2 or TRBV6-3 with TRBJ2-7, with 7 positions matching TRBD2. Losses at the gene ends were 0 bases for V and 9 bases for J; bases not matched to a gene: 14. The germline gives CDR1 MNHEY, CDR2 SVGEGT. The CDR3 runs to 16 residues.

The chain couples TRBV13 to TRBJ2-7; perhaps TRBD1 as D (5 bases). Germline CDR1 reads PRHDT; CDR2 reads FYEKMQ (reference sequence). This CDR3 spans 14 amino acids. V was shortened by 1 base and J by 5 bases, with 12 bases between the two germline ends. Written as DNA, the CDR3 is TGTGCCAGCAGCTTAGAGAACAGGCCCCACGAGCAGTACTTC. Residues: CASSLENRPHEQYF.

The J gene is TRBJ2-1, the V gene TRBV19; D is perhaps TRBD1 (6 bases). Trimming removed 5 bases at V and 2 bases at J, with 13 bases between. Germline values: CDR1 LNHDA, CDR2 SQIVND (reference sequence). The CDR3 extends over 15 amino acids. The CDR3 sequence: CASSPSTGPYNEQFF. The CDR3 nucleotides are TGTGCCAGTAGTCCTTCGACAGGTCCCTACAATGAGCAGTTCTTC.

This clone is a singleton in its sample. This CDR3 reads CASSQSSGNTGELFF. In DNA form, the CDR3 reads TGTGCCAGCAGCCAATCTAGCGGCAACACCGGGGAGCTGTTTTTT. This rearrangement joins TRBV7-9 to TRBJ2-2; 7 bases line up with TRBD2. Per the germline V gene, CDR1 is SEHNR and CDR2 is FQNEAQ (reference sequence). CDR3 length: 15 residues. Unmatched junction bases numbered 5, after V lost 5 bases and J lost 2 bases.

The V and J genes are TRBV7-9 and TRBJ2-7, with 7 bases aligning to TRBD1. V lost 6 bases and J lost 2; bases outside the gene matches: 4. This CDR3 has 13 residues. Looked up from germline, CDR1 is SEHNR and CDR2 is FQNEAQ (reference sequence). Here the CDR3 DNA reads TGTGCCAGCAGACAGGGGAGCACCTACGAGCAGTACTTC. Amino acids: CASRQGSTYEQYF.

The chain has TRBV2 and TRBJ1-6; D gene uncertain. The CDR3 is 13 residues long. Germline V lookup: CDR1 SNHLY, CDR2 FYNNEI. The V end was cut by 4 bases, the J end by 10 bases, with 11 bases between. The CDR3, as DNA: TGTGCCAGCAGTGCAGGCCTCCGATCACCCCTCCACTTT. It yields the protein CASSAGLRSPLHF. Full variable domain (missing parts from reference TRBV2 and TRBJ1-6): EPEVTQTPSHQVTQMGQEVILRCVPISNHLYFYWYRQILGQKVEFLVSFYNNEISEKSEIFDDQFSVERPDGSNFTLKIRSTKLEDSAMYFCASSAGLRSPLHFGNGTRLTVT.

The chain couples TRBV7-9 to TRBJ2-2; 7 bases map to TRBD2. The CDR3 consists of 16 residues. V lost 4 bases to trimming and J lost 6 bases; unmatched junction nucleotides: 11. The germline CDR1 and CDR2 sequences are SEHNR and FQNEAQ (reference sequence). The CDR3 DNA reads TGTGCCAGCAGCTCGCTGGGCGGGGGTTTGGCCGGGGAGCTGTTTTTT. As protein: CASSSLGGGLAGELFF.

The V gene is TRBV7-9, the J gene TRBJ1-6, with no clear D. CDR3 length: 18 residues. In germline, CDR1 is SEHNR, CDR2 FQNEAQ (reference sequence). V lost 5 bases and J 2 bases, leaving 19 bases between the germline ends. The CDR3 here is CASSLREDFSPYNSPLHF. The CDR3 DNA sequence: TGTGCCAGCAGCCTCCGGGAAGATTTTAGTCCCTATAATTCACCCCTCCACTTT.

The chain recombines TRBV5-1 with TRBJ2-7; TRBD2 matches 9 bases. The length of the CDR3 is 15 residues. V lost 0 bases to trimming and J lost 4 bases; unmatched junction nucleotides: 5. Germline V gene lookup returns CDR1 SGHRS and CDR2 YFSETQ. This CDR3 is CASSLVPSGEYEQYF. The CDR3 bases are TGCGCCAGCAGCTTGGTACCTAGCGGGGAGTACGAGCAGTACTTC.

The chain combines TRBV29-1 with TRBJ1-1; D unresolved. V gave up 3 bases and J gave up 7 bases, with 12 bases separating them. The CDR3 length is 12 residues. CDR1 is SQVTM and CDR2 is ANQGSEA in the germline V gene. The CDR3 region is CSVEEDLIEAFF. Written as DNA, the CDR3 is TGCAGCGTTGAGGAGGATTTGATTGAAGCTTTCTTT.

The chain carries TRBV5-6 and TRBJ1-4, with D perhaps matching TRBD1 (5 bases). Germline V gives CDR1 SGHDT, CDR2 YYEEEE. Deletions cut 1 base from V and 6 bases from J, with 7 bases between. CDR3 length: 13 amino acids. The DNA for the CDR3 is TGTGCCAGCAGCTTGTGGGGGGATGAAAAACTGTTTTTT. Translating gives CASSLWGDEKLFF.

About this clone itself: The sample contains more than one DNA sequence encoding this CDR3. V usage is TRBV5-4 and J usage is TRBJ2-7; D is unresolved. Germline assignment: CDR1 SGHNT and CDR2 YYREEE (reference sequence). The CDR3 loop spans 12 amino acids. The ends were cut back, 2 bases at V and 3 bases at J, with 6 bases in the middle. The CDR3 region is CASSFSGYEQYF. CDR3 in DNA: TGTGCCAGCAGCTTTTCAGGCTACGAGCAGTACTTC.

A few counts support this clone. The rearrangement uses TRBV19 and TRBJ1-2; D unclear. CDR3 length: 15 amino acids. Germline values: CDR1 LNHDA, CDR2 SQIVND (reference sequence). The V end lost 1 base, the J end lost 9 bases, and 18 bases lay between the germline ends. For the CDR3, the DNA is TGTGCCAGTAGTATAGCACCCGGGTCGCAAAGGAGCTACACCTTC. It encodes CASSIAPGSQRSYTF.

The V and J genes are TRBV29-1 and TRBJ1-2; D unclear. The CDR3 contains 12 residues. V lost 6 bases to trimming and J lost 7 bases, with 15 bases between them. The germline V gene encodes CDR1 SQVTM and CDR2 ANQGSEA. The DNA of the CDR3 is TGCAGCGTGGTACATGAGACTGTTGGCTACACCTTC. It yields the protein CSVVHETVGYTF.

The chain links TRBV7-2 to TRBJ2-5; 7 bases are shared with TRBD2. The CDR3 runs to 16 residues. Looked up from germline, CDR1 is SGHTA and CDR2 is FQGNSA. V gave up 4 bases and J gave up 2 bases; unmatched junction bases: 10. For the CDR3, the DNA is TGTGCCAGCAGCTACCGGGAGCGGGGAGGTCAAGAGACCCAGTACTTC. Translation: CASSYRERGGQETQYF.

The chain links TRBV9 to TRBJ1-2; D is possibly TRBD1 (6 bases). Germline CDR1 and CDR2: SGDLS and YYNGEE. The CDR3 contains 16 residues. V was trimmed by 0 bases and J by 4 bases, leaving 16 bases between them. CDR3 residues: CASSVGGAGDSYGYTF. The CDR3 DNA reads TGTGCCAGCAGCGTAGGAGGGGCAGGGGATAGCTATGGCTACACCTTC.

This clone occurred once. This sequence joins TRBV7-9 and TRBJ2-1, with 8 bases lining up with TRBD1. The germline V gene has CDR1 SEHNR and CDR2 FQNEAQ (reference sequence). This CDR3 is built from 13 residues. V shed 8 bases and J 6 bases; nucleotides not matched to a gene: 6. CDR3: CASLTGGGNEQFF. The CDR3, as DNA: TGTGCCAGCCTTACAGGGGGTGGCAATGAGCAGTTCTTC.

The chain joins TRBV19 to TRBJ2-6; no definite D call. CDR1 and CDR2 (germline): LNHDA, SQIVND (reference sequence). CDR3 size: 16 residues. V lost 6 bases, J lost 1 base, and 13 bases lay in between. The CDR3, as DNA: TGTGCCAGTAGGCTAGAAAGCCGTTCTGGGGCCAACGTCCTGACTTTC. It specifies CASRLESRSGANVLTF.